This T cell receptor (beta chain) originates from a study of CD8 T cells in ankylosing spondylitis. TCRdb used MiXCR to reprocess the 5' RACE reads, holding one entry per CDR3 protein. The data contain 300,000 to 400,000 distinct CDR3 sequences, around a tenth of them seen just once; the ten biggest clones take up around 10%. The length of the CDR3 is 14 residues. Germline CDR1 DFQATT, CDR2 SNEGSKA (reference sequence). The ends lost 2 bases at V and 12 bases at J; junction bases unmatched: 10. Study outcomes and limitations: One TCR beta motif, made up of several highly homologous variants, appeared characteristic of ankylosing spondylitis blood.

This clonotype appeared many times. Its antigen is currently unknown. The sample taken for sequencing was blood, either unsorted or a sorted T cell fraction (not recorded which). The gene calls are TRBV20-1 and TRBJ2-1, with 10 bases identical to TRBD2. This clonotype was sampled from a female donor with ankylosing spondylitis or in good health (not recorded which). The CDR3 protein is CSARRASGSAWQFF. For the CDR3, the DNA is TGCAGTGCTAGAAGGGCTAGCGGGAGTGCGTGGCAGTTCTTC.